This record concerns one T cell receptor beta chain sequence. As yet, its antigen is unknown. The data belong to a study of cytomegalovirus exposure and HLA in healthy donors. Overall study results and limits: Based on reports, TCR beta sequences accurately predicted HLA-A and HLA-B alleles for most subjects. Earlier findings revealed that most TCR beta V segments proved productive either about 90% or about 30% of the time.

The V gene's germline CDR1 is ENHRY and CDR2 SYGVKD. Losses at the gene ends were 6 bases for V and 7 bases for J; bases not matched to a gene: 5. This CDR3 spans 13 amino acids. PCR primers comprised 60 Vbeta and 13 Jbeta primers. Measured with immunoSEQ multiplex PCR; TCRdb has only the in-frame clones, and not every one. Of roughly 140,000 clones detected, about four fifths appear once; the ten largest clones hold about 6.8%. Input material: PBMCs. The V gene is TRBV10-3, the J gene TRBJ1-4; 7 bases are shared with TRBD1. This clonotype was sampled from a woman between 35 and 50 years old in good health and CMV-seropositive. Here the CDR3 reads CAISNRQGEKLFF. CDR3 DNA sequence: TGTGCCATCAGCAATCGACAGGGTGAAAAACTGTTTTTT.